The 21 T cell receptor beta chains presented below share a single source sample, sequenced in a study of T cell responses to AZD1222 COVID-19 vaccine. Sequencing was performed with immunoSEQ multiplex PCR; in TCRdb, only in-frame clones are kept and a portion is missing. This table has some 120,000 clones, approximately 80% appearing once. The material sequenced was peripheral blood, taken 28 days after the second AZD1222 dose. The receptors were gathered from an adult who received the AZD1222 COVID-19 vaccine.

To note about this clone: This specimen includes other DNA sequences encoding the same CDR3. This sequence joins TRBV18 and TRBJ2-5; D unresolved. The CDR3 extends over 11 amino acids. Germline CDR1 and CDR2: KGHSH and LQKENI. Trimming shortened V by 5 bases and J by 2 bases, and 3 bases separated the two germline ends. CDR3 in DNA: TGTGCCAGCTCAGTACAAGAGACCCAGTACTTC. Encoded protein: CASSVQETQYF.

This clone was found once. This chain joins TRBV7-9 and TRBJ1-2, with 7 bases aligning to TRBD1. V trimming: 8 bases; J trimming: 9 bases; junction bases outside the gene matches: 18. Germline V gives CDR1 SEHNR, CDR2 FQNEAQ (reference sequence). This CDR3 region has 15 residues. The CDR3, as DNA: TGTGCCAGCCCGGGCCCAGGGGGAAGGTGGGACCGCTACACCTTC. Translated, it gives CASPGPGGRWDRYTF.

The chain carries TRBV28 and TRBJ1-2; D may be TRBD1 (5 bases). Trimming left V 6 bases short and J 3 bases short, with 14 bases between. The germline gives CDR1 MDHEN, CDR2 SYDVKM. This CDR3 comprises 14 residues. CDR3 region: CASRIQGDYYGYTF. The CDR3 region has the DNA TGTGCCAGCAGGATTCAAGGGGACTACTATGGCTACACCTTC.

The chain carries TRBV7-9 and TRBJ2-7; 7 bases agree with TRBD2. J lost 4 bases, V lost 4 bases, and 4 bases had no gene match. The CDR3 extends over 13 amino acids. Germline values: CDR1 SEHNR, CDR2 FQNEAQ (reference sequence). The chain's CDR3 is CASSYGGIYEQYF. In nucleotides, the CDR3 is TGTGCCAGCAGCTACGGGGGGATATACGAGCAGTACTTC.

The V gene is TRBV3-1 (or the pseudogene TRBV3-2), the J gene TRBJ1-6, with D perhaps matching TRBD1 (6 bases). The CDR3 runs to 14 residues. The germline CDR1 and CDR2 sequences are LGHDT and YNNKEL (reference sequence). Between the trimmed V and J ends, which lost 2 bases and 7 bases, there was a span of 9 bases. The CDR3 sequence: CASSQLDSNSPLHF. CDR3 nucleotides: TGTGCCAGCAGCCAACTGGACAGCAATTCACCCCTCCACTTT.

This clone was counted once. This sequence joins TRBV3-1 (or the pseudogene TRBV3-2) and TRBJ1-5, with unresolved D. Trimming took 3 bases from V and 11 from J, leaving 14 bases between them. This CDR3 spans 13 amino acids. Germline V gene data show CDR1 as LGHDT and CDR2 as YNNKEL (reference sequence). The DNA of the CDR3 is TGTGCCAGCAGCCAGGGCCCGATCTCGGCCCAGCATTTT. Amino acids: CASSQGPISAQHF.

The chain joins TRBV6-2 or TRBV6-3 to TRBJ1-5; weak D call: TRBD1 (5 bases). V was trimmed by 6 bases and J by 3 bases, leaving 15 bases between them. The CDR3 is 15 residues long. CDR1 MNHEY and CDR2 SVGEGT come from the germline V gene. CDR3 bases: TGTGCCAGCAGCCCTTGGGGGTGGGACAATCAGCCCCAGCATTTT. Protein product: CASSPWGWDNQPQHF.

A remark on this clone: The sample has other DNA sequences that encode this CDR3 too. CDR3 region: CASGGTGELFF. The CDR3, as DNA: TGTGCCAGCGGAGGGACCGGGGAGCTGTTTTTT. The V gene is TRBV9, the J gene TRBJ2-2; perhaps TRBD2 as D (6 bases). V gave up 7 bases and J gave up 5 bases, with 6 bases separating them. CDR1 and CDR2 (germline): SGDLS, YYNGEE. The CDR3 totals 11 residues.

The V call is TRBV5-8, the J call TRBJ2-7; 8 bases map to TRBD1. V was pared by 3 bases and J by 2 bases, with 7 bases of the junction left unmatched. Germline CDR1 is SGHTS and CDR2 is YDEGEE. The CDR3 extends over 15 amino acids. The DNA of the CDR3 is TGTGCCAGCAGCTCCAGGACAGGGTTACCCTACGAGCAGTACTTC. This codes for CASSSRTGLPYEQYF.

This chain uses TRBV5-1 with TRBJ2-3, with a tentative D call TRBD2 (6 bases). CDR1 and CDR2 (germline): SGHRS, YFSETQ. The CDR3 length is 15 residues. The germline V and J ends were trimmed by 0 bases and 6 bases, with 14 bases remaining between them. This chain's CDR3 is CASSLGGTPSDTQYF. Here the CDR3 DNA reads TGCGCCAGCAGCTTGGGGGGGACTCCGAGCGATACGCAGTATTTT.

This clone has only one observation. The chain has TRBV7-6 and TRBJ2-7, with D maybe TRBD1 (6 bases). CDR1 is SGHVS, CDR2 FNYEAQ, per germline. The CDR3 length is 17 residues. The ends were cut back, 5 bases at V and 2 bases at J, with 22 bases in the middle. CDR3 coding DNA: TGTGCCAGCAGCCGTAAAGGGGGACCCCAGACCCCCTACGAGCAGTACTTC. Encoded protein: CASSRKGGPQTPYEQYF.

This chain connects TRBV28 to TRBJ1-3; D is ambiguous. The CDR3 sequence is 15 residues long. CDR1 and CDR2 from the germline V gene are MDHEN and SYDVKM. The V gene lost 4 bases and the J gene lost 0 bases, with 10 bases spanning the gap. CDR3 nucleotides: TGTGCCAGCAGTTCCCATGCCCCCTCTGGAAACACCATATATTTT. Protein sequence: CASSSHAPSGNTIYF. Full variable domain (remainder filled in from reference TRBV28 and TRBJ1-3): DVKVTQSSRYLVKRTGEKVFLECVQDMDHENMFWYRQDPGLGLRLIYFSYDVKMKEKGDIPEGYSVSREKKERFSLILESASTNQTSMYLCASSSHAPSGNTIYFGEGSWLTVV.

The chain carries TRBV18 and TRBJ2-7; D is unresolved. Trimming shortened V by 3 bases and J by 2 bases, and 11 bases separated the two germline ends. Germline V gene lookup returns CDR1 KGHSH and CDR2 LQKENI. The CDR3 sequence is 14 residues long. The CDR3: CASSPWMGPYEQYF. In nucleotides, the CDR3 is TGTGCCAGCTCACCGTGGATGGGTCCCTACGAGCAGTACTTC.

The rearrangement uses TRBV7-2 and TRBJ2-3; D possibly corresponds to TRBD1 (6 bases). Trimming pared 2 bases from V and 6 bases from J, leaving 21 bases between. In germline, CDR1 is SGHTA, CDR2 FQGNSA. This CDR3 comprises 17 residues. This chain's CDR3 is CASSLMVGARGSDTQYF. Here the CDR3 DNA reads TGTGCCAGCAGCTTAATGGTGGGGGCACGGGGCAGCGATACGCAGTATTTT.

The V gene is TRBV5-1, the J gene TRBJ1-1; unclear D gene. CDR3 size: 15 residues. V dropped 0 bases and J dropped 0 bases, with 9 bases sitting between them. Per the germline V gene, CDR1 is SGHRS and CDR2 is YFSETQ. CDR3 nucleotide sequence: TGCGCCAGCAGCTTGGGAGGAGTTTTGAACACTGAAGCTTTCTTT. This encodes CASSLGGVLNTEAFF.

This clone was picked up one time. The rearrangement links TRBV5-6 to TRBJ2-7; D unresolved. The ends were cut back, 4 bases at V and 4 bases at J, with 15 bases in the middle. Germline V gene data show CDR1 as SGHDT and CDR2 as YYEEEE. CDR3 length equals 14 residues. This chain's CDR3 is CASSPYSGVYEQYF. In DNA form, the CDR3 reads TGTGCCAGCAGCCCCTATAGTGGAGTGTACGAGCAGTACTTC.

J is TRBJ1-2 and V is TRBV2, with D unresolved. The germline V gene has CDR1 SNHLY and CDR2 FYNNEI. This CDR3 is built from 12 residues. V lost 2 bases and J lost 4, with 5 bases in between. This chain's CDR3 is CASSELSYGYTF. In DNA form, the CDR3 reads TGTGCCAGCAGTGAACTCTCCTATGGCTACACCTTC.

This chain joins TRBV29-1 and TRBJ1-6; no clear D. CDR1 is SQVTM, CDR2 ANQGSEA, per germline. Deletions cut 6 bases from V and 0 bases from J, with 9 bases between. There are 14 residues in the CDR3. CDR3 nucleotides: TGCAGCGTCCGGGAGAGCTCCTATAATTCACCCCTCCACTTT. The encoded protein is CSVRESSYNSPLHF.

This rearrangement joins TRBV4-3 to TRBJ2-3, with 8 bases fitting TRBD1. Unmatched junction bases numbered 11, after V lost 4 bases and J lost 5 bases. The CDR3 sequence is 16 residues long. Germline V CDR1 and CDR2: LGHNA, YSLEER. CDR3 amino acids: CASSPGRTGSGDTQYF. CDR3 bases: TGCGCCAGCAGCCCGGGTCGGACAGGGTCAGGAGATACGCAGTATTTT.

The chain carries TRBV13 and TRBJ1-2, with D tentatively TRBD1 (6 bases). The CDR3 loop spans 15 amino acids. The V end was cut by 3 bases, the J end by 4 bases, with 15 bases between. Germline V gene data show CDR1 as PRHDT and CDR2 as FYEKMQ (reference sequence). The CDR3 is CASSFRDTHGYGYTF. The DNA of the CDR3 is TGTGCCAGCAGCTTCCGGGACACTCATGGCTATGGCTACACCTTC.

The CDR3 loop is CASTNTGAGVIYEQYF. In DNA, the CDR3 is TGTGCCAGCACCAACACCGGGGCAGGGGTTATCTACGAGCAGTACTTC. The rearrangement links TRBV28 to TRBJ2-7, with a tentative D call TRBD1 (6 bases). V lost 7 bases, J lost 3 bases, and 22 bases lay in between. The germline CDR1 and CDR2 sequences are MDHEN and SYDVKM. This CDR3 region has 16 residues.